This T cell receptor beta chain was captured in a study of sequential checkpoint blockade in melanoma. About the study: Randomization was 1:1 between first-line nivolumab→ipilimumab and ipilimumab→nivolumab. Both treatment sequences were followed by maintenance nivolumab.

The V gene end was trimmed by 5 bases and the J gene end by 3 bases; junction bases not matched to a gene: 6. Germline assignment: CDR1 SGHDT and CDR2 YYEEEE. The CDR3 extends over 14 amino acids. Here immunoSEQ multiplex PCR was the method, and the copy in TCRdb shows in-frame clones only, minus some. The sample has roughly 12,000 clones, around 67% seen once. The treatment was: randomized to nivolumab then ipilimumab (arm A) or the reverse (arm B). None of the patients previously received DNA-damaging chemotherapy. PBMC sorting kept live CD3+CD8+ cells without CD19 or CD56. V and J are TRBV5-6 and TRBJ2-3; 7 bases map to TRBD2. This specimen consisted of CD8+ T cells sorted from blood (inferred from file names), obtained from a patient given nivolumab and ipilimumab in sequence. This clonotype originated in a human donor with melanoma. The CDR3 bases are TGTGCCAGCAGATCGACTAGCACGACAGATACGCAGTATTTT. Translating it yields CASRSTSTTDTQYF.